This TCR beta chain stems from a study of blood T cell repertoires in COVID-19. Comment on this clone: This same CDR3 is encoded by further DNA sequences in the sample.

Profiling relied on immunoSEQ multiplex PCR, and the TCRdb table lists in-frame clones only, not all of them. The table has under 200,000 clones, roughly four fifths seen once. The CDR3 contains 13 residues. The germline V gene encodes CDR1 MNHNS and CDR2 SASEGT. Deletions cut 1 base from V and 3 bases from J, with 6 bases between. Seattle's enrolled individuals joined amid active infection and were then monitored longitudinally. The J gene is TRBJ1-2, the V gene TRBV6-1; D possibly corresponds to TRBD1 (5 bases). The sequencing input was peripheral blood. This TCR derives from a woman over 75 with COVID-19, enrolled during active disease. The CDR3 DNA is TGTGCCAGCAGTGAAGGGGGCTACTATGGCTACACCTTC. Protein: CASSEGGYYGYTF.